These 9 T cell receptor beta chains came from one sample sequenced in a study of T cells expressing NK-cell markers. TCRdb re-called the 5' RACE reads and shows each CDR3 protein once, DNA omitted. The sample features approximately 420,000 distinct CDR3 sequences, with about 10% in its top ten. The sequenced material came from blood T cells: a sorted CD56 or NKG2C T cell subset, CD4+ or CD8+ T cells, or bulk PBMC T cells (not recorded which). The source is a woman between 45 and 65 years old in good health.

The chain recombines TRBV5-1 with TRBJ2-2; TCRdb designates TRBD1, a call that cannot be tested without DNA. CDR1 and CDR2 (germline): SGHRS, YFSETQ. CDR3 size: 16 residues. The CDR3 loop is CASSQGSREITGELFF.

CDR3 in amino acids: CASSLPERATQYF. The chain has TRBV7-9 and TRBJ2-7; TCRdb returns TRBD2, unconfirmable since there is no DNA. Germline CDR1 and CDR2: SEHNR and FQNEAQ (reference sequence). CDR3 length: 13 amino acids.

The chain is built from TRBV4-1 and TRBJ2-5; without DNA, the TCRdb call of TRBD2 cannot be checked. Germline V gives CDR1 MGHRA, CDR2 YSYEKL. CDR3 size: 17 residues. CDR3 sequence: CASSTYPGLAGQETQYF.

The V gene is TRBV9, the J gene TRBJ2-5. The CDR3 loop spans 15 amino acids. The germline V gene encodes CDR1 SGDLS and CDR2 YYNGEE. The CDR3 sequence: CASSVAGNPQETQYF.

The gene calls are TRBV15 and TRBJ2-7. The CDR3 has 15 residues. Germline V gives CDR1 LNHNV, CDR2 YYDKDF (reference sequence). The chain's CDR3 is CATSRDFQRPNEQYF.

The CDR3 sequence is CASRGTAQNTGELFF. The chain combines TRBV2 with TRBJ2-2; the D call of TRBD1 rests on TCRdb alone, since no DNA is present to check it. The CDR3 sequence is 15 residues long. The germline gives CDR1 SNHLY, CDR2 FYNNEI.

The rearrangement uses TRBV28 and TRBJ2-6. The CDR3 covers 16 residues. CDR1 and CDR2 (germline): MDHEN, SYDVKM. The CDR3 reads CASSNVLGTGANVLTF.

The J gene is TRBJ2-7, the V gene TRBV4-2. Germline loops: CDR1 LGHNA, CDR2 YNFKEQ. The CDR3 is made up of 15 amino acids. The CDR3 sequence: CASSQDPLGTYEQYF.

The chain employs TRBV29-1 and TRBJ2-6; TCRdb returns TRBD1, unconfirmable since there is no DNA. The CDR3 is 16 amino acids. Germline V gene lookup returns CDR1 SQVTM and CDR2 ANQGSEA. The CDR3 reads CSVGWTGVAGANVLTF.